These T cell receptor beta chains were read from a single sample in a study of blood T cell repertoires in COVID-19. This table comes from immunoSEQ multiplex PCR, and its TCRdb copy is limited to in-frame clones, with some not included. Of hundreds of thousands of clones listed, around 91% were seen once; the top ten hold about 9.9%. The sequenced sample consisted of PBMCs or T cells enriched from blood (not recorded which). These receptors were obtained from a middle-aged woman who had recovered from COVID-19. CDR3s include the opening cysteine and the closing phenylalanine or tryptophan. D genes are given only for firm matches. Expanded clones get a size class; other rows say once, few or many, or leave the size out.

>.|.|TRBJ2-6|TRBV11-3|14
TGTGCCAGCAGCTGGAGGTCTGGGGCCAACGTCCTGACTTTC
CASSWRSGANVLTF
>.|.|TRBJ2-5|TRBV28|14
TGTGCCAGCAGTTTCCGGGACTGGAGAGAGACCCAGTACTTC
CASSFRDWRETQYF
>.|.|TRBJ1-6|TRBV5-1|13
TGCGCCAGCAGCTCCGACAGCCACTCACCCCTCCACTTT
CASSSDSHSPLHF
>.|.|TRBJ2-2|TRBV2|15
TGTGCCAGCACCCTGATTGAGGGAACTACCGGGGAGCTGTTTTTT
CASTLIEGTTGELFF
>TRBD1|.|TRBJ2-7|TRBV6-5|14
TGTGCCAGCACGAGCGGGACAGGGGTGGACGAGCAGTACTTC
CASTSGTGVDEQYF
>.|.|TRBJ2-1|TRBV30|14
TGTGCCGGACGGGACTTTGGACTTTACAATGAGCAGTTCTTC
CAGRDFGLYNEQFF
>.|.|TRBJ1-2|TRBV4-1|13
TGCGCCAGCAGCCAAGCAGGTCACTATGGCTACACCTTC
CASSQAGHYGYTF
>TRBD1|.|TRBJ1-1|TRBV15|21
TGTGCCACCAGCAGACCCCGGGGCGGAGGACAGGGGGGAGGAGTTGGGGCTGAAGCTTTCTTT
CATSRPRGGGQGGGVGAEAFF
>.|once|TRBJ1-5|TRBV4-3|16
TGCGCCAGCAGCCAATCCTACAGGAATAGCAATCAGCCCCAGCATTTT
CASSQSYRNSNQPQHF
>TRBD1|.|TRBJ2-7|TRBV4-1|15
TGCGCCAGCAGCCAAGCCCAGGGGGCGTTCTACGAGCAGTACTTC
CASSQAQGAFYEQYF
>TRBD2|.|TRBJ2-2|TRBV29-1|15
TGCAGCGTTGTACTCGGGAGGTCGATTACCGGGGAGCTGTTTTTT
CSVVLGRSITGELFF
>.|.|TRBJ2-1|TRBV2|15
TGTGCCAGCAGTGAAAGTGAGAGCTCCTACAATGAGCAGTTCTTC
CASSESESSYNEQFF
>TRBD2|.|TRBJ2-2|TRBV11-3|15
TGTGCCAGCAGCGTCCTAGCGGGAGCCCCCGGGGAGCTGTTTTTT
CASSVLAGAPGELFF
>.|.|TRBJ2-7|TRBV24-1|13
TGTGCCACGAGTGAGGCGGGGTCCGGGAAGCAGTACTTC
CATSEAGSGKQYF
>.|.|TRBJ2-1|TRBV4-2|14
TGTGCCAGCAGCCAAGACTTAGCTTACAATGAGCAGTTCTTC
CASSQDLAYNEQFF
>.|.|TRBJ2-7|TRBV7-9|12
TGTGCCAGCAGCAGCACCGGGACAGAGCAGTACTTC
CASSSTGTEQYF
>TRBD2|.|TRBJ2-1|TRBV7-8|18
TGTGCCAGCAGCTTAGCCTCCGGGACTAGCGGGAGAGGCAATGAGCAGTTCTTC
CASSLASGTSGRGNEQFF
>.|.|TRBJ1-3|TRBV12-3/TRBV12-4|13
TGTGCCAGCAGCAGAGCCAGGGGTAACACCATATATTTT
CASSRARGNTIYF
>TRBD2|.|TRBJ2-2|TRBV6-5|16
TGTGCCAGCAGTTCGTGGACTAGCGGGAAGGCCGGGGAGCTGTTTTTT
CASSSWTSGKAGELFF
>TRBD1|.|TRBJ2-2|TRBV9|16
TGTGCCAGCAGCGAGCTGGGACAGGGGGCAGGCGGGGAGCTGTTTTTT
CASSELGQGAGGELFF
>TRBD1|.|TRBJ2-2|TRBV11-2|18
TGTGCCAGCACCCTCCCCCCGCAGGCAGGGGGATTCACCGGGGAGCTGTTTTTT
CASTLPPQAGGFTGELFF
>TRBD2|.|TRBJ2-7|TRBV7-9|14
TGTGCCAGCAGCCCTAGCGGGGGGACCTACGAGCAGTACTTC
CASSPSGGTYEQYF
>TRBD2|.|TRBJ2-1|TRBV10-3|15
TGTGCCATCAGGGAGACTAGCGCCTACTACAATGAGCAGTTCTTC
CAIRETSAYYNEQFF
>.|.|TRBJ2-5|TRBV3-1/TRBV3-2|14
TGTGCCAGCAGCCAAGATGTGGAGGGAAAGACCCAGTACTTC
CASSQDVEGKTQYF
>TRBD2|.|TRBJ2-1|TRBV4-1|15
TGCGCCAGCAGCCCTAGCGGGAGTGCCCTCAATGAGCAGTTCTTC
CASSPSGSALNEQFF
>TRBD1|.|TRBJ2-4|TRBV7-2|17
TGTGCCAGCAGCTTAGACCTACAGGGGGCTACGGGGAACATTCAGTACTTC
CASSLDLQGATGNIQYF
>.|.|TRBJ1-1|TRBV11-3|13
TGTGCCAGCTGCTCAGGGGATTCGGCTGAAGCTTTCTTT
CASCSGDSAEAFF
>.|.|TRBJ2-3|TRBV11-3|12
TGTGCCAGCAGCCTACTAGTAGATACGCAGTATTTT
CASSLLVDTQYF
>.|once|TRBJ2-6|TRBV5-8|14
TGTGCCAGCAGCTTGCACTCTGGGGCCAACGTCCTGACTTTC
CASSLHSGANVLTF
>TRBD1|.|TRBJ1-5|TRBV7-9|14
TGTGCCAGCAGCCTAACAACAGGGGATCAGCCCCAGCATTTT
CASSLTTGDQPQHF
>TRBD2|.|TRBJ2-3|TRBV5-8|14
TGTGCCAGCAGGATAGCGGGCAGCACAGATACGCAGTATTTT
CASRIAGSTDTQYF
>.|.|TRBJ2-7|TRBV28|15
TGTGCCAGCAGCTACTCGGGACCGCGGGGCTACGAGCAGTACTTC
CASSYSGPRGYEQYF
>TRBD1|.|TRBJ2-7|TRBV25-1|15
TGTGCCAGCAGTGAGGAGAGGGGGACAGGTTACGAGCAGTACTTC
CASSEERGTGYEQYF
>.|.|TRBJ1-2|TRBV21-1|14
TGTGCCAGCCAGGGGACGGAAAACAACTATGGCTACACCTTC
CASQGTENNYGYTF
>TRBD2|.|TRBJ2-1|TRBV6-5|14
TGTGCCAGCAGAGGGACTAGCCCCCACAATGAGCAGTTCTTC
CASRGTSPHNEQFF
>.|.|TRBJ1-4|TRBV5-1|15
TGCGCCAGCAGCTTGTCAGCGGCAACTAATGAAAAACTGTTTTTT
CASSLSAATNEKLFF
>.|.|TRBJ2-2|TRBV7-2|14
TGTGCCAGCAGCTTCCAGCTAGCTCCCGGGGAGCTGTTTTTT
CASSFQLAPGELFF
>.|.|TRBJ2-2|TRBV29-1|14
TGCAGCGTTGGGACCGGAGGCAACACCGGGGAGCTGTTTTTT
CSVGTGGNTGELFF
>TRBD1|once|TRBJ2-7|TRBV7-9|15
TGTGCCAGCAGCTTAGGTCAGGGGGCGACTTACGAGCAGTACTTC
CASSLGQGATYEQYF
>.|.|TRBJ1-2|TRBV11-3|15
TGTGCCAGCAGCGGAGAAATTTCAGGGGTCTATGGCTACACCTTC
CASSGEISGVYGYTF
>.|.|TRBJ1-1|TRBV6-5|14
TGTGCCAGCAGTTACTCGACATCAAACACTGAAGCTTTCTTT
CASSYSTSNTEAFF
>.|once|TRBJ2-7|TRBV5-6|12
TGTGCCAGCACCGAGCTTCTCCACGAGCAGTACTTC
CASTELLHEQYF
>TRBD1|once|TRBJ2-6|TRBV5-1|17
TGCGCCAGCAGCCCCGGGACAGGGGGCTCTGGGGCCAACGTCCTGACTTTC
CASSPGTGGSGANVLTF
>.|.|TRBJ1-1|TRBV28|12
TGTGCCAGCAGTCGAGAAAAGCGTAGGGCTTTCTTT
CASSREKRRAFF
>.|.|TRBJ1-4|TRBV30|14
TGTGCCTGGAGTGGGGGGGGAACTAATGAAAAACTGTTTTTT
CAWSGGGTNEKLFF